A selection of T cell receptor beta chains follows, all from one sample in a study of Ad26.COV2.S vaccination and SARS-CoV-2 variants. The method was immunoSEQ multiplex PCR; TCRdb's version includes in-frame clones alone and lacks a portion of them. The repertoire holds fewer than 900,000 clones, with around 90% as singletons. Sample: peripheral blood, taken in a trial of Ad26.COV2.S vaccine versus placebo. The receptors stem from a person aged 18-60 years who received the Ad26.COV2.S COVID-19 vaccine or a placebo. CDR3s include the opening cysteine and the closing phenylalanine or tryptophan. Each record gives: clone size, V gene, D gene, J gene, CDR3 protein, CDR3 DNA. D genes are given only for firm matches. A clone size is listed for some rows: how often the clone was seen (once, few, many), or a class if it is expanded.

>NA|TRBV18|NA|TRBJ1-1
CASSRAGNTEAFF
TGTGCCAGCTCACGGGCGGGGAACACTGAAGCTTTCTTT
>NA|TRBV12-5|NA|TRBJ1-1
CASGLRTEAFF
TGTGCTAGTGGTTTGAGAACTGAAGCTTTCTTT
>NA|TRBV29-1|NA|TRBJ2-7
CSAVTLSDRYEQYF
TGCAGCGCCGTTACTTTGTCCGACCGTTACGAGCAGTACTTC
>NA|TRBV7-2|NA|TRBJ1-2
CASKSGAGGYTF
TGTGCCAGCAAGAGCGGGGCGGGGGGCTACACCTTC
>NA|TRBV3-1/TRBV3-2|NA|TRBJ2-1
CASSQNFNNEQFF
TGTGCCAGCAGCCAGAACTTTAACAATGAGCAGTTCTTC
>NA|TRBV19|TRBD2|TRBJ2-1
CASSIDATGLAGGRDEQFF
TGTGCCAGTAGTATAGATGCGACCGGGCTAGCGGGGGGGCGTGATGAGCAGTTCTTC
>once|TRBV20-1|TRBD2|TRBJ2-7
CSASGLAEGPYEQYF
TGCAGTGCTAGTGGACTAGCAGAGGGCCCCTACGAGCAGTACTTC
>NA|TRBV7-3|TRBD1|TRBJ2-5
CASSLGQGDRHQETQYF
TGTGCCAGCAGCCTCGGACAGGGGGACCGACATCAAGAGACCCAGTACTTC
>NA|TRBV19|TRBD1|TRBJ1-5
CASSRGTGINQPQHF
TGTGCCAGTAGTAGGGGGACAGGGATCAATCAGCCCCAGCATTTT
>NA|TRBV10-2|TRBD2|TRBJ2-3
CATRGLAEYTDTQYF
TGCGCCACTCGGGGTCTAGCGGAGTACACAGATACGCAGTATTTT
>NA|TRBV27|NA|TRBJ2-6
CASSYWGSGANVLTF
TGTGCCAGCAGTTACTGGGGCTCTGGGGCCAACGTCCTGACTTTC
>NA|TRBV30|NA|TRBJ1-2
CAWSGDSPGLGYTF
TGTGCCTGGAGTGGGGATAGTCCAGGGCTTGGCTACACCTTC
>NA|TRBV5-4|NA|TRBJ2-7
CASSLGGNSYEQYF
TGTGCCAGCAGCTTAGGCGGTAACTCCTACGAGCAGTACTTC
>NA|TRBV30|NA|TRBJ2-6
CAWSVETGSSGANVLTF
TGTGCCTGGAGTGTAGAGACTGGCTCGAGTGGGGCCAACGTCCTGACTTTC
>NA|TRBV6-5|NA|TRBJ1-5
CASSYLPGQPQHF
TGTGCCAGCAGTTACCTTCCCGGGCAGCCCCAGCATTTT
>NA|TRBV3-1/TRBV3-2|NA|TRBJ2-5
CASSHTFDSEETQYF
TGTGCCAGCAGCCACACATTTGACTCAGAGGAGACCCAGTACTTC
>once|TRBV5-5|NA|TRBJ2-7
CASSSLAPGFEQYF
TGTGCCAGCAGCTCATTGGCCCCGGGGTTCGAGCAGTACTTC
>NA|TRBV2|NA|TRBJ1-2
CASSRDAYGYTF
TGTGCCAGCAGCAGGGACGCCTATGGCTACACCTTC
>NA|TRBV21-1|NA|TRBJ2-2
CASSKMVAGETGELFF
TGTGCCAGCAGCAAAATGGTAGCGGGAGAAACCGGGGAGCTGTTTTTT
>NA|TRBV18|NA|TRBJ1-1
CASSPPGQTNTEAFF
TGTGCCAGCTCACCGCCGGGACAAACAAACACTGAAGCTTTCTTT
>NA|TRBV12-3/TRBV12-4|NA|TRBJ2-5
CASSLRGAETQYF
TGTGCCAGCAGTTTAAGGGGTGCAGAGACCCAGTACTTC
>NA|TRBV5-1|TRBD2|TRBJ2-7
CASSFVGPAGEQYF
TGCGCCAGCAGCTTCGTAGGGCCAGCGGGGGAGCAGTACTTC
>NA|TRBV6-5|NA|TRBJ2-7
CASTLAEGPYEQYF
TGTGCCAGCACCCTCGCGGAGGGGCCCTACGAGCAGTACTTC
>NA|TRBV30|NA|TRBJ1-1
CAWSVVGVLNTEAFF
TGTGCCTGGAGTGTGGTGGGGGTACTGAACACTGAAGCTTTCTTT
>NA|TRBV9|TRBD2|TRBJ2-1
CASSVSPGLAWNEQFF
TGTGCCAGCAGCGTATCGCCGGGACTAGCTTGGAATGAGCAGTTCTTC
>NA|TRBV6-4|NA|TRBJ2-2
CASSDGLSTGELFF
TGTGCCAGCAGTGACGGACTTTCCACCGGGGAGCTGTTTTTT
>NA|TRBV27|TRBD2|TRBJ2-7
CASRLAGAYEQYF
TGTGCCAGCAGACTAGCGGGTGCCTACGAGCAGTACTTC
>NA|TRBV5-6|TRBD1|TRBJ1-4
CASSFYTGGRGINEKLFF
TGTGCCAGCAGCTTCTATACAGGGGGCAGGGGGATTAATGAAAAACTGTTTTTT
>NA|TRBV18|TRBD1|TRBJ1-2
CASSPTSRGDNNYGYTF
TGTGCCAGCTCACCTACGTCCAGGGGGGACAATAACTATGGCTACACCTTC
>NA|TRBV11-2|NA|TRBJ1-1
CASRDTGDTEAFF
TGTGCCAGCAGGGATACGGGTGACACTGAAGCTTTCTTT
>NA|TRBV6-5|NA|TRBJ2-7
CASSLVPAQTYEQYF
TGTGCCAGCAGCCTTGTACCGGCGCAAACCTACGAGCAGTACTTC
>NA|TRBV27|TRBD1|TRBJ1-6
CASSPATGGRDSPLHF
TGTGCCAGCAGTCCAGCCACAGGGGGCAGAGATTCACCCCTCCACTTT
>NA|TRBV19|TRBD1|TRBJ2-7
CASSKGQGAYEQYF
TGTGCCAGTAGCAAAGGGCAGGGGGCTTACGAGCAGTACTTC
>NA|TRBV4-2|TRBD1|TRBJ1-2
CASSTRTGQAAYGYTF
TGTGCCAGCAGCACCCGGACAGGGCAGGCAGCCTATGGCTACACCTTC
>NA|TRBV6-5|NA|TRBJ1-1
CASTPWGLGTEAFF
TGTGCCAGCACCCCCTGGGGCCTGGGGACTGAAGCTTTCTTT
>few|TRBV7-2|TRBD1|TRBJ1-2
CASSYTDRGRDGYTF
TGTGCCAGCAGCTATACGGACAGGGGGCGCGATGGCTACACCTTC
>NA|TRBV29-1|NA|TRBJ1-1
CSASRQDTEAFF
TGCAGCGCCTCCAGACAGGACACTGAAGCTTTCTTT
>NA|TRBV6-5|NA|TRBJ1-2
CASSSPRGGSYGYTF
TGTGCCAGCAGTTCACCTCGGGGGGGCTCCTATGGCTACACCTTC
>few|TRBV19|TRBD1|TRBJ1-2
CASSPQTGGPYGYTF
TGTGCCAGTAGTCCTCAGACAGGGGGACCCTATGGCTACACCTTC